The 21 T cell receptor beta chains below all came from one sample that was sequenced in a study of blood T cell repertoires in COVID-19. Assay: immunoSEQ multiplex PCR; the TCRdb copy retains only in-frame clones and omits some. The table records some 210,000 clones, over 80% of them present only once. Sequencing used PBMCs or T cells enriched from blood (not recorded which). The source of these receptors is a young man with acute COVID-19.

This chain uses TRBV7-2 with TRBJ2-6; D possibly corresponds to TRBD1 (6 bases). Trimming took off 5 bases at V and 4 bases at J, with 15 bases between the two ends. CDR1 and CDR2 from the germline V gene are SGHTA and FQGNSA. The CDR3 runs 16 residues. The CDR3 sequence is CASSPRTVTGANVLTF. The DNA for the CDR3 is TGTGCCAGCAGCCCTCGGACAGTCACAGGGGCCAACGTCCTGACTTTC.

A remark on this clone: Other nucleotide sequences from this sample produce the same CDR3. The chain couples TRBV5-4 to TRBJ1-2; tentatively, D is TRBD1 (5 bases). Trimming removed 4 bases at V and 0 bases at J, with 13 bases between. Germline V gene sequence: CDR1 SGHNT, CDR2 YYREEE (reference sequence). This CDR3 is 15 amino acids long. CDR3 sequence: CASSLDRATNYGYTF. CDR3 in DNA: TGTGCCAGCAGCCTCGACAGAGCAACTAACTATGGCTACACCTTC.

The gene calls are TRBV6-4 and TRBJ2-3; the D is unclear. Germline V gene lookup returns CDR1 MRHNA and CDR2 SNTAGT. The CDR3 is 12 residues long. Trimming removed 3 bases at V and 5 bases at J, with 6 bases between. The CDR3 reads CASSEGEDTQYF. The CDR3 DNA sequence: TGTGCCAGCAGTGAGGGCGAAGATACGCAGTATTTT.

This clone was recorded once. The chain combines TRBV4-3 with TRBJ2-1, with 9 nucleotides matching TRBD1. Losses at the gene ends were 1 base for V and 13 bases for J; bases not matched to a gene: 8. The CDR3 extends over 14 amino acids. Per the germline V gene, CDR1 is LGHNA and CDR2 is YSLEER. The CDR3 loop reads CASSQVWDRDPQFF. CDR3 sequence (DNA): TGCGCCAGCAGCCAAGTTTGGGACAGGGACCCTCAGTTCTTC.

The chain links TRBV10-3 to TRBJ1-2; TRBD1 is a possible D gene (5 bases). CDR1 is ENHRY and CDR2 is SYGVKD in the germline V gene. Trimming pared 0 bases from V and 0 bases from J, leaving 11 bases between. The CDR3 has 16 residues. CDR3 sequence (DNA): TGTGCCATCAGTGAGTCCCCAGGGAAAGCTAACTATGGCTACACCTTC. Translating gives CAISESPGKANYGYTF.

The V gene is TRBV10-3, the J gene TRBJ2-2; tentatively, D is TRBD1 (5 bases). Trimming left V 8 bases short and J 1 base short, with 29 bases between. Per germline, CDR1 ENHRY and CDR2 SYGVKD. The CDR3 runs 20 residues. The CDR3 loop is CAIARAGKESRDRNTGELFF. The CDR3 region has the DNA TGTGCCATCGCACGCGCCGGAAAGGAGTCCAGGGATCGGAACACCGGGGAGCTGTTTTTT.

V usage is TRBV13 and J usage is TRBJ2-7; 10 bases are a match to TRBD1. Per the germline V gene, CDR1 is PRHDT and CDR2 is FYEKMQ (reference sequence). CDR3 length: 16 amino acids. Trimming at V came to 5 bases and at J to 0 bases, leaving 7 bases not matched to a gene. The CDR3 region has the DNA TGTGCCAGCAGCCAACCGACAGGGGGCTTCTCCTACGAGCAGTACTTC. Translated, it gives CASSQPTGGFSYEQYF. Looking up the rest from reference TRBV13 and TRBJ2-7 gives the full variable domain: AAGVIQSPRHLIKEKRETATLKCYPIPRHDTVYWYQQGPGQDPQFLISFYEKMQSDKGSIPDRFSAQQFSDYHSELNMSSLELGDSALYFCASSQPTGGFSYEQYFGPGTRLTVT.

Here the CDR3 reads CASSPQRGYEQYF. The CDR3, as DNA: TGTGCCAGCTCACCTCAACGGGGCTACGAGCAGTACTTC. The chain couples TRBV18 to TRBJ2-7; weak D call: TRBD2 (5 bases). CDR1 KGHSH and CDR2 LQKENI come from the germline V gene. V was clipped by 3 bases and J by 3 bases, with 9 bases between them. The CDR3 is 13 residues long.

The chain uses TRBV9 and TRBJ2-2; D is unclear. V was cut by 6 bases and J by 2 bases, with 5 bases left in between. This CDR3 region has 12 residues. Germline lookup yields CDR1 SGDLS and CDR2 YYNGEE. This chain's CDR3 is CASNFNTGELFF. The CDR3 DNA reads as TGTGCCAGCAACTTTAACACCGGGGAGCTGTTTTTT. The complete variable domain, with remaining parts taken from reference TRBV9 and TRBJ2-2, reads DSGVTQTPKHLITATGQRVTLRCSPRSGDLSVYWYQQSLDQGLQFLIQYYNGEERAKGNILERFSAQQFPDLHSELNLSSLELGDSALYFCASNFNTGELFFGEGSRLTVL.

The rearrangement joins TRBV21-1 to TRBJ2-7; TRBD1, the table's D call, was not compared with the DNA. TRBV21-1 is labeled a pseudogene. This CDR3 spans 16 amino acids. CDR3 protein: CASSSFNTETAYEQYF. CDR3 nucleotide sequence: TGTGCCAGCAGCTCATTCAACACAGAGACAGCCTACGAGCAGTACTTC.

The chain recombines TRBV4-3 with TRBJ1-1; 8 bases match TRBD1. Germline-derived CDR1 and CDR2 are LGHNA and YSLEER. The length of the CDR3 is 14 residues. Germline trimming cut 3 bases from V and 4 bases from J; bases unmatched to any gene: 4. CDR3: CASSHGQGSTEAFF. Here the CDR3 DNA reads TGCGCCAGCAGCCATGGACAGGGCTCCACTGAAGCTTTCTTT.

This clone was counted once. The V and J genes are TRBV9 and TRBJ1-2, with D maybe TRBD1 (5 bases). Trimming took 1 base from V and 1 from J, leaving 8 bases between them. CDR1 is SGDLS and CDR2 is YYNGEE in the germline V gene. This CDR3 comprises 14 residues. CDR3 loop: CASSVPGGNYGYTF. The DNA of the CDR3 is TGTGCCAGCAGCGTACCCGGGGGTAACTATGGCTACACCTTC.

V and J are TRBV6-5 and TRBJ1-1; D remains ambiguous. The CDR3 totals 14 residues. Trimming removed 6 bases at V and 0 bases at J, with 11 bases between. CDR1 and CDR2 from the germline V gene are MNHEY and SVGAGI. The CDR3 protein is CASRRVGVNTEAFF. Written as DNA, the CDR3 is TGTGCCAGCAGGCGGGTGGGAGTGAACACTGAAGCTTTCTTT.

J is TRBJ2-1 and V is TRBV27, with a tentative D call TRBD1 (6 bases). V lost 4 bases and J 5 bases, leaving 9 bases between the germline ends. The CDR3 runs 13 residues. Germline V lookup: CDR1 MNHEY, CDR2 SMNVEV (reference sequence). The CDR3 sequence: CASSSGQNNEQFF. The CDR3 bases are TGTGCCAGCAGTTCCGGACAGAACAATGAGCAGTTCTTC.

Remarks on this clone: This sample also contains other DNA sequences that code for the same CDR3. The genes are TRBV29-1 and TRBJ2-7, with D possibly being TRBD1 (6 bases). From germline, CDR1 is SQVTM and CDR2 ANQGSEA. V gave up 6 bases and J gave up 1 base, with 10 bases separating them. The CDR3 is 12 residues long. CDR3 in DNA: TGCAGCGTGGCGGACAGTTCCTACGAGCAGTACTTC. Amino acids: CSVADSSYEQYF.

This chain joins TRBV3-1 (or the pseudogene TRBV3-2) and TRBJ2-3; 7 bases match TRBD2. CDR3 length: 17 amino acids. Germline trimming cut 2 bases from V and 4 bases from J; bases unmatched to any gene: 12. CDR1 is LGHDT, CDR2 YNNKEL, per germline (reference sequence). CDR3 sequence: CASSQLGLAARADTQYF. DNA for the CDR3: TGTGCCAGCAGCCAACTAGGTCTAGCGGCAAGGGCAGATACGCAGTATTTT.

This chain joins TRBV11-2 and TRBJ1-1; D gene unclear. There are 15 residues in the CDR3. Trimming left V 5 bases short and J 1 base short, with 14 bases between. Germline CDR1 is SGHAT and CDR2 is FQNNGV. Here the CDR3 DNA reads TGTGCCAGCAGCCTACGGCCGGAGGGGAACACTGAAGCTTTCTTT. As protein: CASSLRPEGNTEAFF.

This sequence joins TRBV30 and TRBJ1-2; tentatively, D is TRBD1 (5 bases). Trimming pared 2 bases from V and 6 bases from J, leaving 13 bases between. The CDR3 sequence is 13 residues long. CDR1 is GTSNPN and CDR2 is SVGIG in the germline V gene (reference sequence). The CDR3 DNA sequence: TGTGCCTGGAGTTTCGGGGGAGGGGATGGCTACACCTTC. It is translated as CAWSFGGGDGYTF.

The chain employs TRBV19 and TRBJ1-2; D is possibly TRBD1 (5 bases). CDR1 and CDR2 from the germline V gene are LNHDA and SQIVND (reference sequence). Between the trimmed V and J ends, which lost 6 bases and 6 bases, there was a span of 5 bases. The CDR3 length is 10 residues. This CDR3 reads CASRDNGYTF. For the CDR3, the DNA is TGTGCCAGTAGGGACAATGGCTACACCTTC.

The rearrangement joins TRBV9 to TRBJ1-3; the D is unclear. The V end lost 2 bases, the J end lost 0 bases, and 9 bases lay between the germline ends. This CDR3 comprises 15 residues. Per germline, CDR1 SGDLS and CDR2 YYNGEE. CDR3 sequence (DNA): TGTGCCAGCAGCGTTGACACGAGCTCTGGAAACACCATATATTTT. It translates to CASSVDTSSGNTIYF.

Of note for this clone: Other nucleotide sequences from this sample produce the same CDR3. The J gene is TRBJ2-3, the V gene TRBV20-1; no definite D call. The V gene lost 2 bases and the J gene lost 5 bases, with 5 bases spanning the gap. The CDR3 sequence is 11 residues long. The V gene's germline CDR1 is DFQATT and CDR2 SNEGSKA (reference sequence). CDR3 in DNA: TGCAGTGCTAGAACCGGAGATACGCAGTATTTT. Translated: CSARTGDTQYF.